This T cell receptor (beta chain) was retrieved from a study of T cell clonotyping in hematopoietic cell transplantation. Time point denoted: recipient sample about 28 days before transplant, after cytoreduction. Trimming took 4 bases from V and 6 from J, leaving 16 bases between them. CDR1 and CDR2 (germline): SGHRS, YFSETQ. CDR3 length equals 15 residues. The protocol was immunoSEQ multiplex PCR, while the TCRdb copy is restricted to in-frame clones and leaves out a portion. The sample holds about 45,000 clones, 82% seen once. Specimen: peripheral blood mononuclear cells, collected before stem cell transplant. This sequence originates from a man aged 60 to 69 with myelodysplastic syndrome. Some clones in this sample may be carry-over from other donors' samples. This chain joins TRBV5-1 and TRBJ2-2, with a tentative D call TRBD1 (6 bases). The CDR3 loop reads CASSPLGQLAGELFF. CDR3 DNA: TGCGCCAGCAGCCCACTCGGACAGTTGGCCGGGGAGCTGTTTTTT.